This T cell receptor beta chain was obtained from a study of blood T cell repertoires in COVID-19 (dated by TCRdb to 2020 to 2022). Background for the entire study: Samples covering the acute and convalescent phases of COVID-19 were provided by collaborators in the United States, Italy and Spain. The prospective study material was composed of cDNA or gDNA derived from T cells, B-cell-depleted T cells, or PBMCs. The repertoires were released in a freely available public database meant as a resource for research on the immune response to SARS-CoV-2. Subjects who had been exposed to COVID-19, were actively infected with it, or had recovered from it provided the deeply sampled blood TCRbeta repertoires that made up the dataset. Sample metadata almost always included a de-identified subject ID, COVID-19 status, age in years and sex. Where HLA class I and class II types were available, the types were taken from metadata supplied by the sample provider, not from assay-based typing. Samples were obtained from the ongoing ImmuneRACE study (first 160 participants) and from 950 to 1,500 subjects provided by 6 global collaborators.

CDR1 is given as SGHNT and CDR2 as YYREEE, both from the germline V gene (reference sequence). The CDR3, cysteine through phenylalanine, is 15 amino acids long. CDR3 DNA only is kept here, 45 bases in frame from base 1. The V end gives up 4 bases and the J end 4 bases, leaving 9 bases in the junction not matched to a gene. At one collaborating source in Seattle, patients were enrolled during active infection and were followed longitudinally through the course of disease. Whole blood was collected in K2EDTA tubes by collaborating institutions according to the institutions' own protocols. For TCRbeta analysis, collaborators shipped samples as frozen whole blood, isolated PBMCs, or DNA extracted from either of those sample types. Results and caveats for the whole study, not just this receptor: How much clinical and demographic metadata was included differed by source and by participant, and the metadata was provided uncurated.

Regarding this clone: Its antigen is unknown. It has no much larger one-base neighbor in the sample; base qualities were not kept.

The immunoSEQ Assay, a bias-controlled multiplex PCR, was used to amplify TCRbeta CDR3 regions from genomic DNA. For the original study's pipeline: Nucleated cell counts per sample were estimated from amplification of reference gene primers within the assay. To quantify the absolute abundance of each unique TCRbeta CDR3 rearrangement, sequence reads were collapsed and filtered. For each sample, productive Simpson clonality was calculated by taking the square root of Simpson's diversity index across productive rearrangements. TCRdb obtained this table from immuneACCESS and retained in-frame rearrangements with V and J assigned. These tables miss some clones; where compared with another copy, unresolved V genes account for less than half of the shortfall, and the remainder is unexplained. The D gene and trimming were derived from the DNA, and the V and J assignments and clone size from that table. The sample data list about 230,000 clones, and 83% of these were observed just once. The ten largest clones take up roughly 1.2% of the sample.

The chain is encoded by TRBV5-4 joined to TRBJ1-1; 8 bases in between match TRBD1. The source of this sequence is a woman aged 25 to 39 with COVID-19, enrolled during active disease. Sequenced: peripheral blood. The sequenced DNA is TGTGCCAGCAGCCGAAACACCGGGACAGGCACTGAAGCTTTCTTT. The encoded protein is CASSRNTGTGTEAFF.